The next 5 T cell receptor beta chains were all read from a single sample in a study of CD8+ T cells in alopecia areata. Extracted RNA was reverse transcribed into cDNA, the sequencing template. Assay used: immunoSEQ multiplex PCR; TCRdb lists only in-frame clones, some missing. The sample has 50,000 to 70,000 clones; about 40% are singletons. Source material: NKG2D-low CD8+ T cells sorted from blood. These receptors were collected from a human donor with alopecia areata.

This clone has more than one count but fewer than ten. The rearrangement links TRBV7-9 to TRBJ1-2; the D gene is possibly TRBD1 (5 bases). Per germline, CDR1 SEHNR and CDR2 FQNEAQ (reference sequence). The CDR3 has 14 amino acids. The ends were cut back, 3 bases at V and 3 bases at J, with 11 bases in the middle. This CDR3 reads CASSFGTGDYGYTF. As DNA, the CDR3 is TGTGCCAGCAGCTTCGGGACTGGTGACTATGGCTACACCTTC. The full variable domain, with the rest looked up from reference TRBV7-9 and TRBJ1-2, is DTGVSQNPRHKITKRGQNVTFRCDPISEHNRLYWYRQTLGQGPEFLTYFQNEAQLEKSRLLSDRFSAERPKGSFSTLEIQRTEQGDSAMYLCASSFGTGDYGYTFGSGTRLTVV.

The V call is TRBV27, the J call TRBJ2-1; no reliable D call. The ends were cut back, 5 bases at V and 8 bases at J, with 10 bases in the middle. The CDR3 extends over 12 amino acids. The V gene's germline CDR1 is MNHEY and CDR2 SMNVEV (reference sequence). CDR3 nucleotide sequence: TGTGCCAGCAGTCCGCGCCCCCATGAGCAGTTCTTC. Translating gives CASSPRPHEQFF.

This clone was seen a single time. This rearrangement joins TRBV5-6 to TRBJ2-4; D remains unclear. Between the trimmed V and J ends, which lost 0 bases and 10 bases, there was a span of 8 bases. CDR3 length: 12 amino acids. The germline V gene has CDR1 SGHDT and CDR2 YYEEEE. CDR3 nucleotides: TGTGCCAGCAGCTTGGGAGGCAAGATTCAGTACTTC. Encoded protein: CASSLGGKIQYF.

CDR3 loop: CAWSKGGYETQYF. The CDR3 nucleotides are TGTGCCTGGAGTAAGGGGGGGTATGAGACCCAGTACTTC. The chain joins TRBV30 to TRBJ2-5; possibly TRBD2 for D (7 bases). The germline V and J ends were trimmed by 2 bases and 5 bases, with 12 bases remaining between them. This CDR3 contains 13 residues. Per germline, CDR1 GTSNPN and CDR2 SVGIG (reference sequence).

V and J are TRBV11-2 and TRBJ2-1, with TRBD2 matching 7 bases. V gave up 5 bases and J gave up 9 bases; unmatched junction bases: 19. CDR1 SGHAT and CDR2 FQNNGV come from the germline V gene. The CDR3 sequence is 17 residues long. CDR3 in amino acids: CASSNWGGRVGEGEQFF. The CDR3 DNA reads TGTGCCAGCAGCAACTGGGGAGGTAGGGTAGGGGAGGGTGAGCAGTTCTTC.